This TCR beta chain emerged from a study of blood T cells in healthy people across ages. The authors ran a second PCR of about 6 to 11 cycles using a sample-barcoded 5' primer and a J-beta primer mix. Using its own MiXCR run on the 5' RACE reads, TCRdb lists one record per CDR3 protein. The data hold roughly 900,000 distinct CDR3 sequences, with about 44% observed a single time. The junction had 11 bases not matched to a gene; V was cut back by 7 bases and J by 5 bases. The CDR3 runs to 14 residues. The germline gives CDR1 DFQATT, CDR2 SNEGSKA (reference sequence). Only a few counts were recorded for this clonotype.

The sequenced material came from blood. This clonotype was obtained from a man aged 25-40 years in good health. The J gene is TRBJ2-1, the V gene TRBV20-1, with 7 bases lining up with TRBD1. The CDR3 protein is CSGGRGGDHNEQFF. In DNA, the CDR3 is TGCAGTGGGGGCAGAGGGGGCGACCACAATGAGCAGTTCTTC.